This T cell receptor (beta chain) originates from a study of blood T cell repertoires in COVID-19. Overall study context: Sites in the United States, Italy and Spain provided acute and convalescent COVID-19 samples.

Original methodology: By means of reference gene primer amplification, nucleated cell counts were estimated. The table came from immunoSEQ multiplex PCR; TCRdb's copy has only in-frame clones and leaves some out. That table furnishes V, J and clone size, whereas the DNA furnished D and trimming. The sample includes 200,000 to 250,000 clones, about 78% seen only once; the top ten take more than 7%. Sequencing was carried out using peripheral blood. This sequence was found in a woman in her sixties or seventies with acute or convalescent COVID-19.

This chain's CDR3 is CASSSGQGGEPQHF. The CDR3 coding sequence is TGCGCCAGCAGCTCTGGACAGGGTGGGGAGCCCCAGCATTTT. This chain connects TRBV5-1 to TRBJ1-5; TRBD1 aligns across 8 bases. CDR1 is SGHRS, CDR2 YFSETQ, per germline. The CDR3 consists of 14 residues. The trim removed 3 bases at V and 8 bases at J, leaving 7 bases unmatched.